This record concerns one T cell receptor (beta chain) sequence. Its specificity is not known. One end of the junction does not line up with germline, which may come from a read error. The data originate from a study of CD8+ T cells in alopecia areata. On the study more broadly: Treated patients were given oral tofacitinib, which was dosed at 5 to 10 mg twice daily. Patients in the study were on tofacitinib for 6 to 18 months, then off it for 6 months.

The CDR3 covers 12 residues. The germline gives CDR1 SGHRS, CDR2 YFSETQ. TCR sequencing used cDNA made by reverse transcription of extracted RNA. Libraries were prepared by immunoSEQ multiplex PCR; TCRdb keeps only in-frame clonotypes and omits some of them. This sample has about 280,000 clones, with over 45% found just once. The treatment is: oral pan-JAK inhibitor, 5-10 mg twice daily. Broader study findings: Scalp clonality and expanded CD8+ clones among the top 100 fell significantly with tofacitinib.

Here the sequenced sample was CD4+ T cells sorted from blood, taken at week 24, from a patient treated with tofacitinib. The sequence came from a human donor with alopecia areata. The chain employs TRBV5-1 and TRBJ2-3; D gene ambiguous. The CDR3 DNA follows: TGCGCCAGCAGCCTCGAAGGGCCGCTTGTGTTTTTT. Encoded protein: CASSLEGPLVFF.